This T cell receptor (beta chain) was identified during a study of Ad26.COV2.S vaccination and SARS-CoV-2 variants. Whole-study results and caveats: Vaccinees and placebo recipients showed similar non-spike TCR breadth. From the TCR breadth and depth analyses, total T cell responses may have been underestimated.

Clones were read by immunoSEQ multiplex PCR, and TCRdb kept only the in-frame ones, dropping some. Of about 680,000 clones listed, approximately 88% are singletons. Looked up from germline, CDR1 is SNHLY and CDR2 is FYNNEI. V lost 3 bases to trimming and J lost 4 bases; unmatched junction nucleotides: 4. CDR3 length: 15 residues. Comment on this clone: What it binds is not known.

Treatment: 19 received Ad26.COV2.S at low or high dose, single or two shots; a few received placebo; per-sample allocation not given. Day 63 following the first vaccine or placebo injection was when the samples were taken. SARS-CoV-2 spike from the Wuhan strain was encoded by the vaccine, an Ad26 vector. This TCR was recovered from a person aged 18 to 65 who received the Ad26.COV2.S COVID-19 vaccine or a placebo. The genes are TRBV2 and TRBJ2-1, with TRBD1 matching over 9 bases. The sequencing used peripheral blood, collected in a trial of Ad26.COV2.S vaccine versus placebo. The CDR3, as DNA: TGTGCCAGCAGTGATATGGGACAGGGTTACAATGAGCAGTTCTTC. Its translation: CASSDMGQGYNEQFF.